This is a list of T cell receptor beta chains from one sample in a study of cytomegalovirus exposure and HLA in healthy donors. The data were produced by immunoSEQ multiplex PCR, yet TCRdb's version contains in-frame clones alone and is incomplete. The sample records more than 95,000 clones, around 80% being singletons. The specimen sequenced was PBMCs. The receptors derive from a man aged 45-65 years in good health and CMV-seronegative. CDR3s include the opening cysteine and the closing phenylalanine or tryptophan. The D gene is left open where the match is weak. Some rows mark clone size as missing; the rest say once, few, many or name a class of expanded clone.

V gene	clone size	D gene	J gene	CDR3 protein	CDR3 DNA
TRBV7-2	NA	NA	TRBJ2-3	CASTNRAWGTDTQYF	TGTGCCAGCACCAACAGGGCGTGGGGGACAGATACGCAGTATTTT
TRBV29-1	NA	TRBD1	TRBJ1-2	CSVEGKGAGGYYGYTF	TGCAGCGTTGAGGGGAAGGGCGCAGGGGGTTACTATGGCTACACCTTC
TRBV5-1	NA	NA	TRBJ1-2	CASNCSGGRGGGAGYTF	TGCGCCAGCAACTGTAGTGGCGGAAGGGGGGGAGGGGCTGGCTACACCTTC
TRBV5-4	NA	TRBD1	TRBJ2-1	CASSPGQGITYNEQFF	TGTGCCAGCAGTCCGGGACAGGGTATCACCTACAATGAGCAGTTCTTC
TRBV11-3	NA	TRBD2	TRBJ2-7	CASSLEGTSSEQYF	TGTGCCAGCAGCTTAGAGGGGACTAGCAGCGAGCAGTACTTC
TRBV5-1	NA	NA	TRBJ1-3	CASSFDSTGNTIYF	TGCGCCAGCAGCTTTGACAGCACTGGAAACACCATATATTTT
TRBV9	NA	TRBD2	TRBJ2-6	CASSVALAGGHGANVLTF	TGTGCCAGCAGCGTAGCTTTAGCGGGGGGGCATGGGGCCAACGTCCTGACTTTC
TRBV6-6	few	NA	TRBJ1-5	CASSYVSNSNQPQHF	TGTGCCAGCAGTTACGTCAGTAATAGCAATCAGCCCCAGCATTTT
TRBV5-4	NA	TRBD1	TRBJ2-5	CASSDPDWTGKQETQYF	TGTGCCAGCAGCGACCCTGATTGGACAGGGAAACAAGAGACCCAGTACTTC
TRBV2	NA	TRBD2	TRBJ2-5	CASSDLGLAHGAQYF	TGTGCCAGCAGTGATCTGGGACTAGCGCACGGGGCCCAGTACTTC
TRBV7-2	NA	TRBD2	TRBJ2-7	CASSPPGRGGAVEQYF	TGTGCCAGCAGCCCGCCGGGGCGCGGGGGGGCCGTTGAGCAGTACTTC
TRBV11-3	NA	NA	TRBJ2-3	CASSLVSDTQYF	TGTGCCAGCAGCTTAGTTTCTGATACGCAGTATTTT
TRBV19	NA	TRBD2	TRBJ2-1	CASSKLAGNEQFF	TGTGCCAGTAGTAAACTAGCGGGCAATGAGCAGTTCTTC
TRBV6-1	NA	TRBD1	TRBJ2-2	CASSVRDRIGTGELFF	TGTGCCAGCAGTGTTAGGGACAGGATTGGCACCGGGGAGCTGTTTTTT
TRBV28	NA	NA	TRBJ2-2	CASKGRAVSGELFF	TGTGCCAGCAAAGGCAGGGCAGTATCCGGGGAGCTGTTTTTT
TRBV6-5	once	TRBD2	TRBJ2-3	CASAFGGGEENTQYF	TGTGCCAGCGCGTTTGGCGGGGGGGAGGAGAATACGCAGTATTTT
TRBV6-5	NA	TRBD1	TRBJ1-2	CASTKDRGGYGYTF	TGTGCCAGCACTAAGGACAGGGGAGGCTATGGCTACACCTTC
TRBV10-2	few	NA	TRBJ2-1	CASSRRWTEDQTNYNEQFF	TGCGCCAGCAGCCGTCGGTGGACTGAAGATCAAACGAACTACAATGAGCAGTTCTTC
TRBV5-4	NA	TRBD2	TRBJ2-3	CASSWGTSGGDTQYF	TGTGCCAGCAGCTGGGGGACTAGCGGGGGAGATACGCAGTATTTT
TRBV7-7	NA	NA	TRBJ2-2	CASSFVSGGGELFF	TGTGCCAGCAGCTTTGTTTCTGGCGGCGGGGAGCTGTTTTTT
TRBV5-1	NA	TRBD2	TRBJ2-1	CASSPGLSGGEEQFF	TGCGCCAGCAGCCCAGGACTAAGCGGGGGGGAAGAGCAGTTCTTC
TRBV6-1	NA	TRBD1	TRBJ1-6	CASSDGTGESPLHF	TGTGCCAGCAGCGACGGGACAGGGGAATCACCCCTCCACTTT
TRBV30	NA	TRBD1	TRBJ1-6	CAWSVGTAYNSPLHF	TGTGCCTGGAGTGTAGGGACAGCATATAATTCACCCCTCCACTTT
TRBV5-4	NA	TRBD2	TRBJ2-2	CASSLAGTNTGELFF	TGTGCCAGCAGTTTAGCGGGCACGAACACCGGGGAGCTGTTTTTT
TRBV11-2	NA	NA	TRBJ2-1	CASSFGHNEQFF	TGTGCCAGCAGCTTTGGGCACAATGAGCAGTTCTTC
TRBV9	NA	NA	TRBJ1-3	CASSVGGRGIGNTIYF	TGTGCCAGCAGCGTAGGAGGTAGGGGAATTGGAAACACCATATATTTT
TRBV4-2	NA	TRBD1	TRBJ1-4	CASSQDRGLSEKLFF	TGTGCCAGCAGCCAGGACAGGGGGCTGAGTGAAAAACTGTTTTTT
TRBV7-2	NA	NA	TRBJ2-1	CASSFLGLFGDEQFF	TGTGCCAGCAGCTTCCTCGGTTTATTCGGGGATGAGCAGTTCTTC
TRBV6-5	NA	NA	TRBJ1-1	CASSYRPQGASRAFF	TGTGCCAGCAGTTACCGACCTCAGGGTGCGTCCCGAGCTTTCTTT
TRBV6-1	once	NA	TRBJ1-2	CASSPDSNYGYTF	TGTGCCAGCAGCCCTGACAGCAACTATGGCTACACCTTC
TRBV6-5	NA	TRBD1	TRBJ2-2	CASTRGPPPTGELFF	TGTGCCAGCACTAGGGGGCCCCCCCCTACCGGGGAGCTGTTTTTT
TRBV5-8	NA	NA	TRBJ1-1	CASSLGLTENTEAFF	TGTGCCAGCAGCTTGGGCCTCACAGAGAACACTGAAGCTTTCTTT
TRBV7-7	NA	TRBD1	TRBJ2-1	CASSMDREDEQFF	TGTGCCAGCAGCATGGACAGGGAGGATGAGCAGTTCTTC
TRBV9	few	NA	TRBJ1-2	CASSVDRDGDGYTF	TGTGCCAGCAGCGTAGACAGGGATGGTGATGGCTACACCTTC
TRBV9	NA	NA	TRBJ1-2	CASSVGGAGFYYGYTF	TGTGCCAGCAGCGTAGGGGGTGCAGGGTTCTACTATGGCTACACCTTC
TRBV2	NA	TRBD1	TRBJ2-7	CASSSDRGDYEQYF	TGTGCCAGCAGTTCGGACAGGGGTGACTACGAGCAGTACTTC
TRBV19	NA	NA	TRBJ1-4	CASRQREKLFF	TGTGCCAGTAGACAAAGGGAGAAACTGTTTTTT
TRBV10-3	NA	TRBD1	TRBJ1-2	CASTGTGSDYTF	TGTGCCTCCACCGGGACAGGGAGCGACTACACCTTC
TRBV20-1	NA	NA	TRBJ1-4	CSATQAEKLFF	TGCAGTGCCACTCAGGCTGAAAAACTGTTTTTT
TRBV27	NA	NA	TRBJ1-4	CASSSRHLQAEKLFF	TGTGCCAGCAGTTCACGACACCTCCAGGCGGAAAAACTGTTTTTT
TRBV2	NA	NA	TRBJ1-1	CASSALKNTEAFF	TGTGCCAGCAGTGCACTGAAGAACACTGAAGCTTTCTTT